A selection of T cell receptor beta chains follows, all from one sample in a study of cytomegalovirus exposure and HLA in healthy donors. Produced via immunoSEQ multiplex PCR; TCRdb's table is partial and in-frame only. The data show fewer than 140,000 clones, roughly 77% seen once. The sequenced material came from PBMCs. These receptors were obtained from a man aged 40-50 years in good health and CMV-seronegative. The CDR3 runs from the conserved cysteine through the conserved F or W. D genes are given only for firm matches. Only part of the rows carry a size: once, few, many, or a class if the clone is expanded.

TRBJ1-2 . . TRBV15 CATSRSPPGRYYGYTF TGTGCCACCAGCAGATCCCCCCCCGGGAGATACTATGGCTACACCTTC
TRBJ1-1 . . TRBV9 CASSVTGNTEAFF TGTGCCAGCAGCGTGACGGGAAACACTGAAGCTTTCTTT
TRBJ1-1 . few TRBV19 CASSGPGAGRGLNTEAFF TGTGCCAGTAGTGGCCCGGGCGCAGGGCGGGGTTTGAACACTGAAGCTTTCTTT
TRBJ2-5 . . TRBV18 CASSPGWGGQETQYF TGTGCCAGCTCACCAGGATGGGGAGGCCAAGAGACCCAGTACTTC
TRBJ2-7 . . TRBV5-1 CASSLRETGTGLYEQYF TGCGCCAGCAGCTTGAGGGAAACAGGCACAGGCCTCTACGAGCAGTACTTC
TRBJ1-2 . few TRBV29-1 CSSGGTGGYTF TGCAGCTCCGGAGGGACCGGAGGCTACACCTTC
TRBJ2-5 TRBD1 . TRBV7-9 CASSLGPGTGQETQYF TGTGCCAGCAGCTTAGGCCCCGGGACAGGACAAGAGACCCAGTACTTC
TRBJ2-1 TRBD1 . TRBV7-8 CASSPFRTGQYNEQFF TGTGCCAGCAGCCCTTTCAGGACAGGGCAGTACAATGAGCAGTTCTTC
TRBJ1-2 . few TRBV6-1 CASSEGGGNTVYYGYTF TGTGCCAGCAGTGAAGGGGGGGGAAACACAGTCTACTATGGCTACACCTTC
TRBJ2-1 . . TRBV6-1 CASRQGRAIQFEQFF TGTGCCAGCCGTCAGGGCAGGGCCATACAATTTGAGCAGTTCTTC
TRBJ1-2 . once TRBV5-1 CASSEGANYGYTF TGCGCCAGCAGTGAGGGGGCTAACTATGGCTACACCTTC
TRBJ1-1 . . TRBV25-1 CASSDFGVAEAFF TGTGCCAGCAGTGATTTCGGGGTTGCTGAAGCTTTCTTT
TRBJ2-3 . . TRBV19 CASSIGGGERTQYF TGTGCCAGTAGTATAGGAGGAGGGGAACGTACGCAGTATTTT
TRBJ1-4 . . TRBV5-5 CASSPAVWAEGYEKLFF TGTGCCAGCAGCCCGGCCGTATGGGCGGAGGGGTATGAAAAACTGTTTTTT
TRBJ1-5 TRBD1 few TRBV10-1 CASSEYRGQPQHF TGCGCCAGCAGTGAATACAGGGGTCAGCCCCAGCATTTT
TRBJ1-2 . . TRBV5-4 CASSLESEWSASYTF TGTGCCAGCAGCCTCGAAAGTGAGTGGTCCGCAAGCTACACCTTC
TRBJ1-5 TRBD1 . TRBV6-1 CADGGDRGNQPQHF TGTGCCGATGGGGGGGACAGGGGGAATCAGCCCCAGCATTTT
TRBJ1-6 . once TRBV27 CASRARHTGAWSPLHF TGTGCCAGCAGAGCCCGACATACAGGTGCGTGGTCACCCCTCCACTTT
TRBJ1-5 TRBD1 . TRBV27 CASSLRQGNQPQHF TGTGCCAGCAGTTTAAGACAGGGGAATCAGCCCCAGCATTTT
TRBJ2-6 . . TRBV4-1 CASSRQQLTNSGANVLTF TGCGCCAGCAGCCGTCAGCAACTGACTAACTCTGGGGCCAACGTCCTGACTTTC
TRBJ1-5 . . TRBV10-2 CASRGGNNQPQHF TGCGCCAGCAGGGGGGGTAACAATCAGCCCCAGCATTTT
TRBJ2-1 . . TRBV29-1 CSAAGGDYNEQFF TGCAGCGCCGCCGGCGGGGACTACAATGAGCAGTTCTTC
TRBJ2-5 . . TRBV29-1 CSVEGGPGLDYETQYF TGCAGCGTTGAAGGAGGGCCGGGCCTGGACTACGAGACCCAGTACTTC
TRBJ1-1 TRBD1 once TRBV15 CATSSSGTGNTEAFF TGTGCCACCAGCAGTTCCGGGACAGGTAACACTGAAGCTTTCTTT
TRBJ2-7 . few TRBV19 CASSRGDRPSAEQYF TGTGCCAGTAGTAGGGGAGACAGGCCGTCCGCCGAGCAGTACTTC
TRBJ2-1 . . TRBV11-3 CASSGHNEQFF TGTGCCAGCAGCGGCCACAATGAGCAGTTCTTC
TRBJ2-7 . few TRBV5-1 CASSSVGYEQYF TGCGCCAGCAGCTCAGTCGGGTACGAGCAGTACTTC
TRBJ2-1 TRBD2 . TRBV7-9 CASYYRSGASGDNEQFF TGTGCCAGCTATTACCGATCCGGGGCTAGCGGGGACAATGAGCAGTTCTTC
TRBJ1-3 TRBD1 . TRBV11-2 CASSSWTGPNSGNTIYF TGTGCCAGCAGCTCGTGGACAGGCCCAAACTCTGGAAACACCATATATTTT